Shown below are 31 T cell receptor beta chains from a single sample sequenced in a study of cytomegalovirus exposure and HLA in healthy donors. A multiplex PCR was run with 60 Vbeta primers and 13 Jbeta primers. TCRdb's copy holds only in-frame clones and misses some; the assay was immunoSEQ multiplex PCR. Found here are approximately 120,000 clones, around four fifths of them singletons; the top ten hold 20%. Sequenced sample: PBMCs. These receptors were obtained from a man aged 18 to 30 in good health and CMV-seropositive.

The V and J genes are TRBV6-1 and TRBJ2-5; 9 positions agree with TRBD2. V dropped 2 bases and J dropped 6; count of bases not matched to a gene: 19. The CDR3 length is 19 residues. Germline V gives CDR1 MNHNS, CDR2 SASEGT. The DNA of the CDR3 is TGTGCCAGCAGTGAAAGCCCATGGGTGGCGGGGGGGCCCACACAGACCCAGTACTTC. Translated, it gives CASSESPWVAGGPTQTQYF.

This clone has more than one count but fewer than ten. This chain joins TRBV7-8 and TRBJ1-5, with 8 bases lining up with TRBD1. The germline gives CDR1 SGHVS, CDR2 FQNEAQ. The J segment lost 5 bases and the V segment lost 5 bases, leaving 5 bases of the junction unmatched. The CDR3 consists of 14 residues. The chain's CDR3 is CASSPGQGHQPQHF. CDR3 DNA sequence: TGTGCCAGCAGCCCCGGACAGGGCCATCAGCCCCAGCATTTT.

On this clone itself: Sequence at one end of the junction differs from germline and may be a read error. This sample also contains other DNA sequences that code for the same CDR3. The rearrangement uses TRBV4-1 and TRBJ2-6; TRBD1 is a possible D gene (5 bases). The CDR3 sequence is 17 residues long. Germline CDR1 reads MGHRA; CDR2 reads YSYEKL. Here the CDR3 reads CASSQDRAFSGANVLTF. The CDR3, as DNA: TGCGCCAGCAGCCAAGACAGGGCCTTTTCTGGTGCCAACGTCCTGACTTTC.

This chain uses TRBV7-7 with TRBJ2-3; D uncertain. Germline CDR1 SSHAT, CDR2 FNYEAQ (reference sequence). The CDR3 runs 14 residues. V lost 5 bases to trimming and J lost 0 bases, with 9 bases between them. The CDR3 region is CASSPSTSTDTQYF. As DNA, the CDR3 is TGTGCCAGCAGCCCCTCGACTAGCACAGATACGCAGTATTTT.

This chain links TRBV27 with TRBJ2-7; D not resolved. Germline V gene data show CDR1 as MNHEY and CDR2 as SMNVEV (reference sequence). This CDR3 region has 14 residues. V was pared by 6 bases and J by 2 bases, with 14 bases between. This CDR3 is CASRAQLDTYEQYF. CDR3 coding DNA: TGTGCCAGCAGAGCACAGCTCGATACCTACGAGCAGTACTTC.

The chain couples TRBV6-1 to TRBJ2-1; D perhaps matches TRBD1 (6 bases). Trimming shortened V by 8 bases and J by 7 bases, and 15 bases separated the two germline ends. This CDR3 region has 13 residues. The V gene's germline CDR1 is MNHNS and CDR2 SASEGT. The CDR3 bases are TGTGCCAGCGGGCCCCAGGGGAGTAATGAGCAGTTCTTC. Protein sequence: CASGPQGSNEQFF.

CDR3 sequence (DNA): TGTGCCTGGACTTATTCCGGGACTACCGAGACCCAGTACTTC. Residues: CAWTYSGTTETQYF. The V gene is TRBV30, the J gene TRBJ2-5; TRBD2 agrees at 7 bases. Looked up from germline, CDR1 is GTSNPN and CDR2 is SVGIG (reference sequence). This CDR3 comprises 14 residues. Trimming at V came to 4 bases and at J to 5 bases, leaving 10 bases not matched to a gene.

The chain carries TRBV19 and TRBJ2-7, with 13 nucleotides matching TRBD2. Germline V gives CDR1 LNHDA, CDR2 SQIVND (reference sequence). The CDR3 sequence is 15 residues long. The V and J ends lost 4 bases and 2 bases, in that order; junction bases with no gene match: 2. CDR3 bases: TGTGCCAGTAGTAAAGGGACTAGCGGGGCCTACGAGCAGTACTTC. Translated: CASSKGTSGAYEQYF.

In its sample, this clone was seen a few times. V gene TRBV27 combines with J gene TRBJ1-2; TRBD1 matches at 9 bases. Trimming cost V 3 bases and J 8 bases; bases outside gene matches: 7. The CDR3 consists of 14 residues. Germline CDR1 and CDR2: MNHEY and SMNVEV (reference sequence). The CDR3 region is CASSFLGQGEGYTF. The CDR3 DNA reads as TGTGCCAGCAGTTTCCTGGGACAGGGAGAAGGCTACACCTTC.

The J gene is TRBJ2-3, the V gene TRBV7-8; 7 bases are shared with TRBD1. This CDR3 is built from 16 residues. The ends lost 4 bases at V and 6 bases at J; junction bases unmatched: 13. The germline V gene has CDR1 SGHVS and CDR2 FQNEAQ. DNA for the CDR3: TGTGCCAGCAGCTACCGGACAGGACCATTCTGGGATACGCAGTATTTT. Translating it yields CASSYRTGPFWDTQYF.

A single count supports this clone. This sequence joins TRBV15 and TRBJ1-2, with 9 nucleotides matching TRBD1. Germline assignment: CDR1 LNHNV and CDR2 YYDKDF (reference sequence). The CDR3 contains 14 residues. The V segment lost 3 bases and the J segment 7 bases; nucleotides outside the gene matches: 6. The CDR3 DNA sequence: TGTGCCACCAGCAGCGGGACAGGGTTTTTTGGCTACACCTTC. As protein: CATSSGTGFFGYTF.

CDR3 nucleotide sequence: TGTGCCAGCAGTGAAGCGCGGACAGGGTATCAGCCCCAGCATTTT. This codes for CASSEARTGYQPQHF. The rearrangement links TRBV2 to TRBJ1-5, with TRBD1 matching 8 bases. With 0 bases clipped from V and 5 bases from J, the junction kept 3 bases outside the gene matches. The CDR3 has 15 amino acids. The germline CDR1 and CDR2 sequences are SNHLY and FYNNEI. The full variable domain, rest sourced from reference TRBV2 and TRBJ1-5, is EPEVTQTPSHQVTQMGQEVILRCVPISNHLYFYWYRQILGQKVEFLVSFYNNEISEKSEIFDDQFSVERPDGSNFTLKIRSTKLEDSAMYFCASSEARTGYQPQHFGDGTRLSIL.

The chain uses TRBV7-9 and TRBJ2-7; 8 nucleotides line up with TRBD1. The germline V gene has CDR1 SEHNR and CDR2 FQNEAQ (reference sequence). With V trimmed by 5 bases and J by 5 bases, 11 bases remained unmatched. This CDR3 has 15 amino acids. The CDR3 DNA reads TGTGCCAGCAGCAAAGCCCAGACAGGGGTCAACGAGCAGTACTTC. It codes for CASSKAQTGVNEQYF.

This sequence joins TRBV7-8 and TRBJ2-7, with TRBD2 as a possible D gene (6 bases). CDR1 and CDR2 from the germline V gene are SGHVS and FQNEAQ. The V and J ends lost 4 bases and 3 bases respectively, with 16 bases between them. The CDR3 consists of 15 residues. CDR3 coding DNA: TGTGCCAGCAGCTCGCCGGGGGACTCTTTCTACGAGCAGTACTTC. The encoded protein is CASSSPGDSFYEQYF.

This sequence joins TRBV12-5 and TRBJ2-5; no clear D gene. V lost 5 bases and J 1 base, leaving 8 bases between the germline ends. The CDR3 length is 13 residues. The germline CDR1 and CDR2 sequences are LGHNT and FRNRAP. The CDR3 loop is CASGTTLQETQYF. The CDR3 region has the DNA TGTGCTAGTGGTACTACGCTCCAAGAGACCCAGTACTTC.

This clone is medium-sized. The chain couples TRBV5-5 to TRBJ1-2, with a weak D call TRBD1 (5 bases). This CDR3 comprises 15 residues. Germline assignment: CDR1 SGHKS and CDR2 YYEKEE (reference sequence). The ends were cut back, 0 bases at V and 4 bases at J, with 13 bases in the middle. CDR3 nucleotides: TGTGCCAGCAGCTTGGATTCGGGAGGGACCTATGGCTACACCTTC. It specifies CASSLDSGGTYGYTF.

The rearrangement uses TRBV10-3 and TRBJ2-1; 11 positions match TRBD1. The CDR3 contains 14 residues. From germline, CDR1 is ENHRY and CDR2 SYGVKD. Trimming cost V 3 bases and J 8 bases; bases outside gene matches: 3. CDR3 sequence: CAISDPDRGHEQFF. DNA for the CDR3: TGTGCCATCAGTGACCCGGACAGGGGGCATGAGCAGTTCTTC.

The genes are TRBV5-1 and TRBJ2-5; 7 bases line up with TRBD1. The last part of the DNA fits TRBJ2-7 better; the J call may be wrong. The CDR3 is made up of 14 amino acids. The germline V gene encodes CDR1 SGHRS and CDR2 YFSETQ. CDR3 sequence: CASSFETGTYEQYF. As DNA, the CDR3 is TGCGCCAGCAGCTTTGAGACAGGGACCTACGAGCAGTACTTC.

The CDR3 nucleotides read TGTGCCTGGAGTCATGGGACAGCTAGCAATCAGCCCCAGCATTTT. Encoded protein: CAWSHGTASNQPQHF. This chain links TRBV30 with TRBJ1-5, with TRBD1 matching over 7 bases. This CDR3 contains 15 residues. With 2 bases clipped from V and 0 bases from J, the junction kept 4 bases outside the gene matches. Germline V CDR1 and CDR2: GTSNPN, SVGIG (reference sequence).

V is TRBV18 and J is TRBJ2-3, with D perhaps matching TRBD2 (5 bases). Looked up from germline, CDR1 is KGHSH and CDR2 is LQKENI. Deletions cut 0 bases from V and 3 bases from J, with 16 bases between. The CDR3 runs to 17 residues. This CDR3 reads CASSPPDRSLATDTQYF. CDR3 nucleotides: TGTGCCAGCTCACCACCGGACCGATCCCTAGCAACAGATACGCAGTATTTT.

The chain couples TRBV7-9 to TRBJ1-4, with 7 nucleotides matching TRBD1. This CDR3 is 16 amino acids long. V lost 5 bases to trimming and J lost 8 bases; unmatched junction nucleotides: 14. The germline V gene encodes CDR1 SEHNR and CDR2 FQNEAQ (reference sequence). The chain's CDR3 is CASSPSLGTVGEKLFF. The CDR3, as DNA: TGTGCCAGCAGCCCTAGCCTAGGGACAGTGGGAGAAAAACTGTTTTTT.

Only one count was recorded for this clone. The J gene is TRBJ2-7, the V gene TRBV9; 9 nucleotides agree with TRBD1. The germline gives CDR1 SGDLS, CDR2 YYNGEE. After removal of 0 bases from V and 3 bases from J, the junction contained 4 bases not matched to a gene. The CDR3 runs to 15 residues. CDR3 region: CASSVGSDRGYEQYF. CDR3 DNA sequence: TGTGCCAGCAGCGTAGGTTCGGACAGGGGCTACGAGCAGTACTTC.

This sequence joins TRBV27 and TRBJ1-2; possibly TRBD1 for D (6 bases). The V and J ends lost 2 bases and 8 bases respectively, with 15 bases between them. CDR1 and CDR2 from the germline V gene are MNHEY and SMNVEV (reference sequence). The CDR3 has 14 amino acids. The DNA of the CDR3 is TGTGCCAGCAGTTTAAGTACAGGGCGAGGGGGCTACACCTTC. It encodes CASSLSTGRGGYTF.

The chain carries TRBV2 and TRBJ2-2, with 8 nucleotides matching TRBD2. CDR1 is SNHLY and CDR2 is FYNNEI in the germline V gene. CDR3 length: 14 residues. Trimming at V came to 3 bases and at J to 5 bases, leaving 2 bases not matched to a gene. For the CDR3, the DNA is TGTGCCAGCAGTGAGTCGGGGGGGACCGGGGAGCTGTTTTTT. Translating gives CASSESGGTGELFF. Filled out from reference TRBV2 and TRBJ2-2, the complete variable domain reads EPEVTQTPSHQVTQMGQEVILRCVPISNHLYFYWYRQILGQKVEFLVSFYNNEISEKSEIFDDQFSVERPDGSNFTLKIRSTKLEDSAMYFCASSESGGTGELFFGEGSRLTVL.

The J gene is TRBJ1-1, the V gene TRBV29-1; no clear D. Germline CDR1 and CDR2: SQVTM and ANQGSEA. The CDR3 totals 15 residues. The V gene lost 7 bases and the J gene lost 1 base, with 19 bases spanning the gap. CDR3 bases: TGCAGCGCCCAATGGGCCCTCTCTTGGAACACTGAAGCTTTCTTT. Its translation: CSAQWALSWNTEAFF.

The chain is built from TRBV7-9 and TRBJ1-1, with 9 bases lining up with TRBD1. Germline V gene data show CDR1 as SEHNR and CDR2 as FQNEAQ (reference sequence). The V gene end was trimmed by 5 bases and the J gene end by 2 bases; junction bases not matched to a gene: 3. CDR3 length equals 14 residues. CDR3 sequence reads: CASSQGQGNTEAFF. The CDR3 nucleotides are TGTGCCAGCAGCCAGGGACAGGGCAACACTGAAGCTTTCTTT.

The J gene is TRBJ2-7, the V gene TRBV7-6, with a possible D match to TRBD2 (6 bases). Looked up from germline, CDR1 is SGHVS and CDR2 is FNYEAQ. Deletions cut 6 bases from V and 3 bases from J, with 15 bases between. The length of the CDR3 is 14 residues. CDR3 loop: CASSLREVDYEQYF. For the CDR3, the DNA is TGTGCCAGCAGTCTCAGGGAGGTAGACTACGAGCAGTACTTC.

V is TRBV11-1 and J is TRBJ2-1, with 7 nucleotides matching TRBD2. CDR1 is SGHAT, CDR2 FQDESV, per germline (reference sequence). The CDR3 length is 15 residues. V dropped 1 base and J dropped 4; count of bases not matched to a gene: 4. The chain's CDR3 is CASSLGRGDYNEQFF. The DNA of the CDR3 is TGTGCCAGCAGCTTAGGTCGGGGGGATTACAATGAGCAGTTCTTC.

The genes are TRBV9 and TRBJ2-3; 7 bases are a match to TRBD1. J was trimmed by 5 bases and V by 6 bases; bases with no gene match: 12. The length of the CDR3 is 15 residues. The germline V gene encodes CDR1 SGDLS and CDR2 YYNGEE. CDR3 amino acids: CASKRGGSALDTQYF. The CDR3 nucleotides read TGTGCCAGCAAGAGAGGGGGCTCTGCGTTAGATACGCAGTATTTT.

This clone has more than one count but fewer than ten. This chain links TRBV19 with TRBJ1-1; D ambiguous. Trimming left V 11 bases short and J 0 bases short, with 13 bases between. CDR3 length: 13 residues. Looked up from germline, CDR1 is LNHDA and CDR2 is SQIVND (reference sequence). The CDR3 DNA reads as TGTGCCTGCACTAGGAAATTGAACACTGAAGCTTTCTTT. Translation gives CACTRKLNTEAFF.

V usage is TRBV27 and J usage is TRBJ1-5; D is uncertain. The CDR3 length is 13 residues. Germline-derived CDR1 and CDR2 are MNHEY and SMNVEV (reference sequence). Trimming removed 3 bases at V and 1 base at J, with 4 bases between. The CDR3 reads CASSFRSNQPQHF. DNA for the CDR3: TGTGCCAGCAGTTTCCGGAGCAATCAGCCCCAGCATTTT.